The present T cell receptor (beta chain) was sequenced within a study of cytotoxic CD8 clonotypes in ibrutinib-treated CLL. Study at large: Response sampling occurred after a median around eleven months of treatment (range 6 to 36). Study-wide findings and caveats: Public clonotypes, rarely seen, contracted or held steady on treatment. Clonality showed a rise at ibrutinib response that reversed toward baseline at progression. Patients had baseline clonality above age-matched healthy donors, and this clonality moved with circulating CD8+ T-cell counts.

Clones were sequenced by immunoSEQ multiplex PCR, and TCRdb holds only the in-frame ones, with some missing. The sample has around 60,000 clones, roughly 71% seen once. The CDR3 length is 15 residues. Looked up from germline, CDR1 is SGHVS and CDR2 is FQNEAQ. Trimming cost V 1 base and J 4 bases, with 13 bases left between them. In the case of this clone: The target antigen is unknown.

The V call is TRBV7-8, the J call TRBJ1-2; no clear D gene. Sequences were derived from PBMCs, sampled after 12 months of ibrutinib treatment. This clonotype was obtained from a human donor with chronic lymphocytic leukemia. The CDR3 DNA reads as TGTGCCAGCAGCTTAGTAGGAGGGAGCGGCTATGGCTACACCTTC. Encoded protein: CASSLVGGSGYGYTF.